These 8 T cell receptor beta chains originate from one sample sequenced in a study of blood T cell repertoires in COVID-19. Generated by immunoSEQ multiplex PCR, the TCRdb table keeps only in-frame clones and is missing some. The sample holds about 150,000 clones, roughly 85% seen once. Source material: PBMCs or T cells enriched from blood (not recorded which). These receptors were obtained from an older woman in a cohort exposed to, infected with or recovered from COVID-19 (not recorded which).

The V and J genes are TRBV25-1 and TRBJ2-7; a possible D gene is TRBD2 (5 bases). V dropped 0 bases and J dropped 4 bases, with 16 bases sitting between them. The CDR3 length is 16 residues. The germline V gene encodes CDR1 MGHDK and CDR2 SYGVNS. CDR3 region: CASSEYFLFEGYEQYF. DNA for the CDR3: TGTGCCAGCAGTGAATATTTTCTCTTTGAGGGTTACGAGCAGTACTTC.

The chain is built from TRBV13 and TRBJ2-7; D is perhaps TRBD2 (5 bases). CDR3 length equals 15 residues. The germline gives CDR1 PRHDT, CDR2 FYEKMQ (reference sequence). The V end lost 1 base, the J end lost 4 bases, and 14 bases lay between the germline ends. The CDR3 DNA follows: TGTGCCAGCAGCTTAGTAGGACTCGACCAATACGAGCAGTACTTC. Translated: CASSLVGLDQYEQYF.

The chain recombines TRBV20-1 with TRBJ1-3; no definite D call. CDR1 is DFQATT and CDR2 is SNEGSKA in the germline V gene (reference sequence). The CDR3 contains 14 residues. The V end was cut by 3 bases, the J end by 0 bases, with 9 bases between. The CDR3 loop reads CSASRGSSGNTIYF. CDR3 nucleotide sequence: TGCAGTGCTAGTCGGGGAAGCTCTGGAAACACCATATATTTT.

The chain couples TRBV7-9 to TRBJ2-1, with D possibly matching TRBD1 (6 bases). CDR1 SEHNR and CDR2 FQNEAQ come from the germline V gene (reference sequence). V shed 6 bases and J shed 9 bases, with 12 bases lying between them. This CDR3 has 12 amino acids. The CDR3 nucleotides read TGTGCCAGCAGTTCCGGGACACGTGAGCAGTTCTTC. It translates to CASSSGTREQFF.

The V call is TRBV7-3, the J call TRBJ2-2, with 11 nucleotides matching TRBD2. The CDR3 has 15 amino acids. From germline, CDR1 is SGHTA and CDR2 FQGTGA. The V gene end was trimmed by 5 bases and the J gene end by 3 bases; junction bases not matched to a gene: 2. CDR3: CASSQGLADTGELFF. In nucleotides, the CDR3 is TGTGCCAGCAGCCAGGGACTAGCGGACACCGGGGAGCTGTTTTTT.

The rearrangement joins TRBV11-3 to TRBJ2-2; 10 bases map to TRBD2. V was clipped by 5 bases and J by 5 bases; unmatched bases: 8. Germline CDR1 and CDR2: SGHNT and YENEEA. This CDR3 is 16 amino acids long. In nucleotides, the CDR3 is TGTGCCAGCAGCCGAGCGGGAGGGGGAAGGACCGGGGAGCTGTTTTTT. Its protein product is CASSRAGGGRTGELFF.

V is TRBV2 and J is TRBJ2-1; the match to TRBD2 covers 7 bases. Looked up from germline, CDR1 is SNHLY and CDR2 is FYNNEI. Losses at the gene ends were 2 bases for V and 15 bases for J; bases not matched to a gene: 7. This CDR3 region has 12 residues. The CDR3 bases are TGTGCCAGCAGTGAACACTCGACTAGCCGGTTCTTC. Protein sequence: CASSEHSTSRFF.

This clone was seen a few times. CDR3 sequence: CAWSVAGGYEQYF. CDR3 DNA sequence: TGTGCCTGGAGTGTAGCGGGGGGCTACGAGCAGTACTTC. The rearrangement uses TRBV30 and TRBJ2-7; 9 nucleotides agree with TRBD2. CDR1 and CDR2 from the germline V gene are GTSNPN and SVGIG (reference sequence). The CDR3 sequence is 13 residues long. With V trimmed by 0 bases and J by 3 bases, 0 bases remained unmatched.